This T cell receptor (beta chain) is drawn from a study of early T cells in non-severe SARS-CoV-2 infection. cDNA molecules, individually, were tagged with unique molecular identifiers. TCRdb analysed the 5' RACE reads with MiXCR anew, one entry per CDR3 protein. The sample has 17,000 or so distinct CDR3 sequences; less than 6.5% are singletons. This clonotype was seen at least ten times. Germline values: CDR1 SEHNR, CDR2 FQNEAQ (reference sequence). CDR3 length equals 15 residues. The junction had 12 bases not matched to a gene; V was cut back by 8 bases and J by 5 bases. This sample comprised whole blood, obtained at baseline. The chain has TRBV7-9 and TRBJ2-5; TRBD2 agrees at 9 bases. This receptor was obtained from an adult who was a healthcare worker with PCR-confirmed SARS-CoV-2 infection or an uninfected control (not recorded which). CDR3 in amino acids: CASVLSGGYGETQYF. The CDR3 region has the DNA TGTGCCAGCGTTCTTAGCGGGGGCTATGGGGAGACCCAGTACTTC.